A single sample is the source of the 8 T cell receptor beta chains below, sequenced in a study of vaccination and CD4 T cells after COVID-19. What these receptors recognize is not known. Treatment in this sample: 10-day PBMC culture with coronavirus spike peptide pools or control peptides (ViraFEST assay). Sequenced with the Oncomine TCR Beta short-read assay was DNA taken from cultured CD4+ T cells. In TCRdb, the PCR reads were re-called with MiXCR into one record per CDR3 protein. Among 9,500 to 11,000 distinct CDR3 sequences listed, about 31% were seen once. The material was CD4+ T cells from blood, cultured in vitro, obtained after SARS-CoV-2 vaccination. These receptors all stem from a human donor who had recovered from COVID-19.

The rearrangement joins TRBV20-1 to TRBJ2-4; tentative D call: TRBD2 (6 bases). Trimming left V 2 bases short and J 1 base short, with 12 bases between. Germline V gene data show CDR1 as DFQATT and CDR2 as SNEGSKA (reference sequence). The CDR3 contains 15 residues. The CDR3 sequence is CSARRPSGAKNIQYF. CDR3 bases: TGCAGTGCTAGACGGCCGAGCGGGGCCAAAAACATTCAGTACTTC.

Sample share makes this clonotype large. The V and J genes are TRBV6-1 and TRBJ2-1; D not certain. The CDR3 loop spans 15 amino acids. V was pared by 6 bases and J by 3 bases, with 15 bases between. The V gene's germline CDR1 is MNHNS and CDR2 SASEGT. The CDR3 sequence is CASRPWMTNYNEQFF. The CDR3 bases are TGTGCCAGCAGACCCTGGATGACGAACTACAATGAGCAGTTCTTC.

In its sample, this clonotype was seen a few times. The chain couples TRBV6-1 to TRBJ1-6, with unresolved D. CDR1 is MNHNS and CDR2 is SASEGT in the germline V gene. CDR3 size: 14 residues. V lost 8 bases, J lost 9 bases, and 17 bases lay in between. DNA for the CDR3: TGTGCCAGCGTGGTCGGAGGGAGCGGTTCACCCCTCCACTTT. Translating it yields CASVVGGSGSPLHF.

The chain uses TRBV7-2 and TRBJ2-2; TRBD2 matches 8 bases. The CDR3 is 15 amino acids. V was clipped by 6 bases and J by 4 bases; unmatched bases: 7. Germline assignment: CDR1 SGHTA and CDR2 FQGNSA. The CDR3 loop is CASSREGGGTGELFF. In DNA, the CDR3 is TGTGCCAGCAGTCGGGAGGGGGGCGGCACCGGGGAGCTGTTTTTT.

This clonotype is termed medium-sized. The rearrangement joins TRBV19 to TRBJ1-1, with TRBD1 as a possible D gene (5 bases). V was clipped by 6 bases and J by 5 bases, with 13 bases between them. The CDR3 runs 13 residues. Germline V gene lookup returns CDR1 LNHDA and CDR2 SQIVND (reference sequence). This chain's CDR3 is CASSFDRGTEAFF. CDR3 bases: TGTGCCAGTAGCTTTGATCGGGGGACTGAAGCTTTCTTT. Using reference TRBV19 and TRBJ1-1 for the parts outside the CDR3, the full variable domain is DGGITQSPKYLFRKEGQNVTLSCEQNLNHDAMYWYRQDPGQGLRLIYYSQIVNDFQKGDIAEGYSVSREKKESFPLTVTSAQKNPTAFYLCASSFDRGTEAFFGQGTRLTVV.

The J gene is TRBJ2-7, the V gene TRBV20-1; D tentatively fits TRBD1 or TRBD2 (6 bases each). The CDR3 runs 12 residues. Trimming pared 7 bases from V and 2 bases from J, leaving 12 bases between. CDR1 and CDR2 (germline): DFQATT, SNEGSKA (reference sequence). CDR3 residues: CSVKGEAYEQYF. CDR3 nucleotide sequence: TGCAGTGTGAAGGGGGAGGCCTACGAGCAGTACTTC.

The V call is TRBV2, the J call TRBJ2-7; tentative D call: TRBD1 (6 bases). Trimming took off 1 base at V and 4 bases at J, with 17 bases between the two ends. Germline lookup yields CDR1 SNHLY and CDR2 FYNNEI. This CDR3 has 16 residues. In nucleotides, the CDR3 is TGTGCCAGCAGTGAAGAACCGGGACACCTGTCTTACGAGCAGTACTTC. Its protein is CASSEEPGHLSYEQYF.

The gene calls are TRBV28 and TRBJ2-7, with 7 bases fitting TRBD1. The CDR3 covers 15 residues. The junction had 17 bases not matched to a gene; V was cut back by 11 bases and J by 4 bases. Germline V CDR1 and CDR2: MDHEN, SYDVKM. CDR3 in amino acids: CAGDRARLTVYEQYF. Here the CDR3 DNA reads TGTGCCGGCGACAGGGCCCGGCTGACAGTTTACGAGCAGTACTTC.